The TCR beta chain under discussion was sequenced for a study of T cell changes during pregnancy in multiple sclerosis (dated by TCRdb to about 2019). Study-level background: In women with multiple sclerosis, the researchers looked at how the T cell repertoire shifted as pregnancy progressed.

Relative to germline, V is 6 bases shorter and J is 5 bases shorter, with 12 bases between their ends. The germline V gene provides CDR1 KGHSH and CDR2 LQKENI. There are 13 amino acids in the CDR3, from cysteine to phenylalanine inclusive. Only the CDR3 part of the read is kept: 39 bases, read in frame from the first base. The library came from the immunoSEQ multiplex PCR assay. Not all clones reach the TCRdb copy of this immuneACCESS table, which keeps in-frame sequences only. Checked studies attribute under half of the gap to unresolved V genes and leave the rest unexplained. The sample table records 55,000 to 65,000 clones; 93% of these occur just once. Roughly 0.35% of the sample is held by the ten biggest clonotypes. A word on this clone: The clone's antigen remains unknown. Base quality data are lacking; no much larger clone is found one base away.

The material was CD4+ T cells from peripheral blood mononuclear cells, obtained before pregnancy. The chain was built from TRBV18 and TRBJ2-3; tentative D gene TRBD1, with 6 bases matching. This TCR came from a female donor with multiple sclerosis, enrolled in a pregnancy study. The DNA is TGTGCCAGCTCCTCGGACAGCGTAGATACGCAGTATTTT. The encoded protein is CASSSDSVDTQYF.